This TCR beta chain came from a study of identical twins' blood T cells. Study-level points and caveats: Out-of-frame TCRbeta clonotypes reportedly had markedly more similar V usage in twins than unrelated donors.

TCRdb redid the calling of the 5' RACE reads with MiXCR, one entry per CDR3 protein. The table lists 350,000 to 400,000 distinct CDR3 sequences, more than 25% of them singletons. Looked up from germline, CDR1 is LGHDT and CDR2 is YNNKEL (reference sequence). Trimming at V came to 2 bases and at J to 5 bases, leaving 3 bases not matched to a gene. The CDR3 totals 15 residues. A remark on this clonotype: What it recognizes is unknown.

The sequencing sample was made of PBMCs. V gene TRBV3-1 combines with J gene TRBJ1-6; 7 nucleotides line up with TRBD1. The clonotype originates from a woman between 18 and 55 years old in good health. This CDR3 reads CASSQRTGDNSPLHF. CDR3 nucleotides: TGTGCCAGCAGCCAACGGACAGGTGATAATTCACCCCTCCACTTT.